These 3 T cell receptor beta chains originate from one sample sequenced in a study of shared clonotypes between healthy human individuals. Sequencing was performed with immunoSEQ multiplex PCR; in TCRdb, only in-frame clones are kept and a portion is missing. This table holds millions of clones, 85% to 95% found once. Sequenced sample: naive CD4+ T cells sorted from blood. Subset defined: CD45RA+ positively selected. The receptor set was obtained from a man aged 18 to 30 in good health.

The chain employs TRBV28 and TRBJ1-5; tentatively, D is TRBD1 (5 bases). Germline-derived CDR1 and CDR2 are MDHEN and SYDVKM. With 7 bases removed from V and 0 bases from J, the gap between germline ends came to 13 bases. There are 15 residues in the CDR3. The CDR3 protein is CASITLGGSNQPQHF. The CDR3 DNA is TGTGCCAGCATTACCCTCGGGGGTAGCAATCAGCCCCAGCATTTT.

The chain carries TRBV5-1 and TRBJ1-5; D remains ambiguous. This CDR3 has 16 residues. V was shortened by 0 bases and J by 3 bases, with 13 bases between the two germline ends. Per the germline V gene, CDR1 is SGHRS and CDR2 is YFSETQ. The CDR3 spells CASSLGVAGLNQPQHF. The CDR3 coding sequence is TGCGCCAGCAGCTTGGGGGTAGCGGGCCTCAATCAGCCCCAGCATTTT.

The genes are TRBV10-3 and TRBJ2-5; 7 nucleotides match TRBD1. In germline, CDR1 is ENHRY, CDR2 SYGVKD. The CDR3 covers 13 residues. V shed 4 bases and J 9 bases; nucleotides not matched to a gene: 8. Written as DNA, the CDR3 is TGTGCCATCAGTGGGCCGTCAACAGGGGCCCAGTACTTC. It codes for CAISGPSTGAQYF.